This TCR beta chain was sequenced during a study of blood T cell repertoires in COVID-19. Study in general: The United States, Italy and Spain supplied acute and convalescent COVID-19 samples. In each case, the material was cDNA or gDNA derived from T cells, B-cell-depleted T cells, or PBMCs.

In the source study's methods: By means of reference gene primer amplification, nucleated cell counts were estimated. Repertoires were generated with immunoSEQ multiplex PCR, while TCRdb's copy carries only in-frame clones and drops some. That table gives V, J and clone size, and the DNA gave D and trimming. The data contain under 60,000 clones, over 80% of them singletons. Trimming at V came to 4 bases and at J to 10 bases, leaving 4 bases not matched to a gene. This CDR3 spans 13 amino acids. This TCR derives from a human donor in a cohort sampled during active COVID-19. J is TRBJ1-6 and V is TRBV12-3 or TRBV12-4; 7 nucleotides line up with TRBD1. Sequenced: peripheral blood. The CDR3 loop is CASSYPGGSPLHF. CDR3 sequence (DNA): TGTGCCAGCAGTTACCCAGGGGGATCACCCCTCCACTTT.